This T cell receptor beta chain originates from a study of T cells in Graves' hyperthyroidism and ophthalmopathy. What was amplified from RNA transcripts were TCR beta CDR3 regions. When the TCR CDR3 underwent first-round RT-PCR, the HTBI primer set was used. TCRdb re-derived calls from the multiplex PCR reads in MiXCR, one entry per CDR3 protein. Of approximately 640,000 distinct CDR3 sequences detected, roughly 17% appear once; the ten largest clones hold roughly 15%. Per the germline V gene, CDR1 is SEHNR and CDR2 is FQNEAQ (reference sequence). This CDR3 is built from 14 residues. Trimming pared 5 bases from V and 7 bases from J, leaving 17 bases between. Exclusion criteria comprised uncontrolled infection, other autoimmune disease, pregnancy or lactation.

The clonotype comes from a man aged 45-65 years with Graves' hyperthyroidism. The sample consisted of blood. This chain joins TRBV7-9 and TRBJ1-2; D might be TRBD1 (5 bases). The CDR3 coding sequence is TGTGCCAGCAGCACCACGGGGGTGGCGGCTGGCTACACCTTC. Amino acids: CASSTTGVAAGYTF.